Each of the 6 T cell receptor beta chains below was sequenced from the same sample in a study of patients and donors after allogeneic stem cell transplantation. One entry per CDR3 protein, called by TCRdb with MiXCR from the RT-PCR reads. The sample consists of a few hundred thousand distinct CDR3 sequences, around 41% of them appearing once. Material for sequencing was blood, either unsorted or a sorted T cell fraction (not recorded which). Every receptor here comes from a human donor who was either an allogeneic HSCT recipient or a stem cell or donor lymphocyte infusion donor (not recorded which). It is not recorded whose cells these are; they may come from a transplant donor.

V is TRBV30 and J is TRBJ2-5; 7 bases fit TRBD1. V was pared by 0 bases and J by 5 bases, with 3 bases of the junction left unmatched. The CDR3 loop spans 13 amino acids. Germline loops: CDR1 GTSNPN, CDR2 SVGIG (reference sequence). DNA of the CDR3: TGTGCCTGGAGTGTAGGGGGCGGGGAGACCCAGTACTTC. It yields the protein CAWSVGGGETQYF.

This sequence joins TRBV19 and TRBJ1-5; maybe TRBD1 (5 bases). CDR1 and CDR2 from the germline V gene are LNHDA and SQIVND (reference sequence). Trimming took 7 bases from V and 6 from J, leaving 16 bases between them. CDR3 length: 14 residues. The CDR3 here is CASNDIWGSQPQHF. DNA of the CDR3: TGTGCCAGTAACGACATCTGGGGCTCTCAGCCCCAGCATTTT. Full variable domain (outside the CDR3, taken from reference TRBV19 and TRBJ1-5): DGGITQSPKYLFRKEGQNVTLSCEQNLNHDAMYWYRQDPGQGLRLIYYSQIVNDFQKGDIAEGYSVSREKKESFPLTVTSAQKNPTAFYLCASNDIWGSQPQHFGDGTRLSIL.

The gene calls are TRBV20-1 and TRBJ1-6, with D tentatively TRBD1 (5 bases). The CDR3 runs 13 residues. Trimming pared 6 bases from V and 6 bases from J, leaving 12 bases between. Germline CDR1 DFQATT, CDR2 SNEGSKA (reference sequence). The CDR3: CSARGPSNSPLHF. Written as DNA, the CDR3 is TGCAGTGCCCGGGGCCCAAGTAATTCACCCCTCCACTTT.

This chain links TRBV10-3 with TRBJ1-5; TRBD1 agrees at 8 bases. Germline CDR1 is ENHRY and CDR2 is SYGVKD. V shed 6 bases, J shed 5 bases, and the junction held 6 bases outside the gene matches. The CDR3 has 14 residues. The CDR3 spells CAISPDRGDQPQHF. The CDR3 DNA reads TGTGCCATCAGCCCAGACAGGGGCGATCAGCCCCAGCATTTT.

The CDR3 spells CATLGLAGTNSYEQYF. The CDR3 bases are TGTGCCACCCTAGGCCTAGCGGGGACCAACTCCTACGAGCAGTACTTC. This chain uses TRBV6-6 with TRBJ2-7, with 9 bases fitting TRBD2. This CDR3 contains 16 residues. Germline V CDR1 and CDR2: MNHNY, SVGAGI (reference sequence). The ends lost 10 bases at V and 0 bases at J; junction bases unmatched: 13.

The J gene is TRBJ1-1, the V gene TRBV6-9, with 10 bases identical to TRBD1. Trimming cost V 9 bases and J 6 bases; bases outside gene matches: 10. Germline V CDR1 and CDR2: MNHGY, SVAAGI. The CDR3 spans 14 residues. The CDR3 nucleotides are TGTGCCAGAAACCTAGACAGGGGGCACGCTGAAGCTTTCTTT. Its protein is CARNLDRGHAEAFF.